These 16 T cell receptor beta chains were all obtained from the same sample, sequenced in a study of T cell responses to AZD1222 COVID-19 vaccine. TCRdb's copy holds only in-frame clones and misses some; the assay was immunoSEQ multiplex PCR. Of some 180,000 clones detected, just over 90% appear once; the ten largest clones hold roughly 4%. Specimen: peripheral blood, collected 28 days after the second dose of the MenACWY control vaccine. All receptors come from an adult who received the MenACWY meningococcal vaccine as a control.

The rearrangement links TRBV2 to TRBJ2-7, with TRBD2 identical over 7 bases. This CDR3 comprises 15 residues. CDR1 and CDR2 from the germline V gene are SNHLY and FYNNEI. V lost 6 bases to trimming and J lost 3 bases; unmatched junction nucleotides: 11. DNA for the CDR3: TGTGCCAGCAGGGGCCCGGGGGGTGCCATCTACGAGCAGTACTTC. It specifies CASRGPGGAIYEQYF.

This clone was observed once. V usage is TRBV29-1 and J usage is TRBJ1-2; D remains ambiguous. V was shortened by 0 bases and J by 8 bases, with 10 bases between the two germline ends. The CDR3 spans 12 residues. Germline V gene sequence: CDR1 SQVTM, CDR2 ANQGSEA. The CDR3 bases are TGCAGCGTTGAAGATGACGTAGAAGGCTACACCTTC. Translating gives CSVEDDVEGYTF.

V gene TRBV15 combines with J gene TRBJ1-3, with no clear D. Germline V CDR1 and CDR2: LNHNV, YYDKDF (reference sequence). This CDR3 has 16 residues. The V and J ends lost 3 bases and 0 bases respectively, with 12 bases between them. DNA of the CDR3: TGTGCCACCAGCAGCTGGTCAGCGAGCTCTGGAAACACCATATATTTT. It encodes CATSSWSASSGNTIYF. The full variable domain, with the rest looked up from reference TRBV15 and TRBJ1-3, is DAMVIQNPRYQVTQFGKPVTLSCSQTLNHNVMYWYQQKSSQAPKLLFHYYDKDFNNEADTPDNFQSRRPNTSFCFLDIRSPGLGDTAMYLCATSSWSASSGNTIYFGEGSWLTVV.

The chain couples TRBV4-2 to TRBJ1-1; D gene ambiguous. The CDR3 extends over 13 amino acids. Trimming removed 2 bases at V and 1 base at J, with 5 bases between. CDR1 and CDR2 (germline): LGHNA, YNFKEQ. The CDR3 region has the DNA TGTGCCAGCAGCCAATTACAGAACACTGAAGCTTTCTTT. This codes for CASSQLQNTEAFF.

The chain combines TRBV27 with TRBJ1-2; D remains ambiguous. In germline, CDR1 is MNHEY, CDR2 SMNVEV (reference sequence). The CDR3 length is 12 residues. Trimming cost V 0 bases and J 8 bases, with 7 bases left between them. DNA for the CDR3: TGTGCCAGCAGTTTATCAGGGCGCGGCTACACCTTC. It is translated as CASSLSGRGYTF.

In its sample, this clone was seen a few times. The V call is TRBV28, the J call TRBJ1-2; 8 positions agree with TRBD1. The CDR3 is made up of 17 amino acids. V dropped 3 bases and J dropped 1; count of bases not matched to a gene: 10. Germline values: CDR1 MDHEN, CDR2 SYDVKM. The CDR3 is CASSFSFRTGSNYGYTF. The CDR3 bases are TGTGCCAGCAGTTTTAGCTTCCGGACAGGGAGTAACTATGGCTACACCTTC.

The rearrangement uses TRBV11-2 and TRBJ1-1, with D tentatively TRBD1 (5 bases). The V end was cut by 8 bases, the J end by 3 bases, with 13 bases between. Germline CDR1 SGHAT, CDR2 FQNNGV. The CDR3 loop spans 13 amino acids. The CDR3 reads CASGVGGDTEAFF. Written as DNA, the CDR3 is TGTGCCAGCGGGGTGGGGGGAGACACTGAAGCTTTCTTT.

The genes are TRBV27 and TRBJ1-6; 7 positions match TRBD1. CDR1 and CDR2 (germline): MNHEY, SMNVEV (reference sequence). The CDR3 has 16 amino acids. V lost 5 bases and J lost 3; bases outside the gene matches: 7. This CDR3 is CASSGTAVFYNSPLHF. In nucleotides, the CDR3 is TGTGCCAGCAGTGGGACAGCGGTATTCTATAATTCACCCCTCCACTTT.

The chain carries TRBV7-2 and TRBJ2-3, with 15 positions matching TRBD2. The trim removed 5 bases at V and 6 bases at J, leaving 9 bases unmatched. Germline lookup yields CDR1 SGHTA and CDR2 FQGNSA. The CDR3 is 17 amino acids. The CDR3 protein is CASSPGTSGRMVDTQYF. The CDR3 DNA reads TGTGCCAGCAGCCCGGGGACTAGCGGGAGGATGGTTGATACGCAGTATTTT.

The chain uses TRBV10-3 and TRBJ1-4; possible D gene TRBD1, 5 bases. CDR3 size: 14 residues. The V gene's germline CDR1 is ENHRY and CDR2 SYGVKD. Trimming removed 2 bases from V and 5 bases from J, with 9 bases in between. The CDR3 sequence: CAISEGGGNEKLFF. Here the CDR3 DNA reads TGTGCCATCAGTGAGGGCGGGGGGAATGAAAAACTGTTTTTT.

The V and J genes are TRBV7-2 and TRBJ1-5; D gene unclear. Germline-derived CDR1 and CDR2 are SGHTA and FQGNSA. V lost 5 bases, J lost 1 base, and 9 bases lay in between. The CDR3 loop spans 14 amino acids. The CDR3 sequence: CASSPRQSNQPQHF. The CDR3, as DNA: TGTGCCAGCAGCCCCAGACAAAGCAATCAGCCCCAGCATTTT.

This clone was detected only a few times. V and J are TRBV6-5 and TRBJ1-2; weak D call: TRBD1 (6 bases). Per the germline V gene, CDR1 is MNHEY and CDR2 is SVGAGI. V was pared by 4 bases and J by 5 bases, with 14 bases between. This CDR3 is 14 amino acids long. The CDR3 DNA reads TGTGCCAGCAGTTCCTGGGGGCTTCCTTATGGCTACACCTTC. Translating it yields CASSSWGLPYGYTF.

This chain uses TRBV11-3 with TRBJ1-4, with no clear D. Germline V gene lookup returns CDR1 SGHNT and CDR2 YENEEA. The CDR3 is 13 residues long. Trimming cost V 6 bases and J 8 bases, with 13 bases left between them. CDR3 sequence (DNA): TGTGCCAGCAGAGGCCAATTAGGCGAAAAACTGTTTTTT. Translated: CASRGQLGEKLFF.

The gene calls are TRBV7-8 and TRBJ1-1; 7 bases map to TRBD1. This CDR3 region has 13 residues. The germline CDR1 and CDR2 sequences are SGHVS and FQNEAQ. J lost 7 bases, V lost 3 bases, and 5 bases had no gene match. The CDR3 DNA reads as TGTGCCAGCAGCTTTTGGACAGGCTTTGAAGCTTTCTTT. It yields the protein CASSFWTGFEAFF.

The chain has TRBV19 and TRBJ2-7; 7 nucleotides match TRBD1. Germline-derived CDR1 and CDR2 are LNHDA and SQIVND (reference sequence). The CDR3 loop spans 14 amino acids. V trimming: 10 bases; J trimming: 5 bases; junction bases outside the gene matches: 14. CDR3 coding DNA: TGTGCCACCGATAGAGGGGGCGAGATCCACGAGCAGTACTTC. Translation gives CATDRGGEIHEQYF.

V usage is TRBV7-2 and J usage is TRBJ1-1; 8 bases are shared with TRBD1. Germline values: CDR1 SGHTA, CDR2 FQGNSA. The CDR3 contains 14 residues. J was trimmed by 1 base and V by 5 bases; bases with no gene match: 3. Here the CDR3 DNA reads TGTGCCAGCAGCCCTGGACAGGGGAACACTGAAGCTTTCTTT. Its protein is CASSPGQGNTEAFF.